This T cell receptor beta chain was found in a study of glioma-infiltrating T cells after dendritic cell vaccination listed by TCRdb under 2016. As for the study more broadly: A cohort of approximately 15 glioblastoma patients from Phase I and II dendritic cell vaccination trials was included, of whom 9 were newly diagnosed and 6 had recurrent disease. Between 2003 and 2012, the patients were given dendritic cell vaccination pulsed with autologous tumor lysate. The vaccine was prepared from monocyte-derived dendritic cells that were cultured for 6 to 7 days with IL-4 and GM-CSF and then pulsed overnight with autologous tumor lysate. Each patient was given three intradermal dendritic cell vaccine injections, spaced two weeks apart, in the arm below the axilla. Deep sequencing of TCR beta CDR3 regions was used to quantify tumor-infiltrating lymphocyte content and compare tumor and blood repertoires in dendritic cell-vaccinated glioblastoma patients. Survival after dendritic cell vaccination was correlated with TCR sequencing metrics such as TIL content and the overlap between tumor and blood repertoires.

With respect to this clone: There is no known antigen for this receptor. Base quality data are lacking; no much larger clone is found one base away.

TCRB CDR3 regions were amplified from roughly 1.8 ug genomic DNA, or all available DNA if less, using the immunoSEQ assay. The multiplex PCR relied on 60 forward primers for TCR V beta segments and 13 reverse primers for J beta segments. To estimate reads per starting template, synthetic control templates were spiked into each sample at limiting dilution. Reads of 87 bp were generated by sequencing on the Illumina HiSeq System. Per the source publication's procedure: PCR and sequencing errors were removed by merging closely related sequences with a nearest neighbor algorithm. TCR overlap was measured as the percentage of unique tumor TCR beta sequences that were also present in the peripheral blood of the same patient. TCRdb limited this immuneACCESS table to in-frame rearrangements with V and J called. A share of clones is missing; checked studies link under half to unresolved V genes, and the rest is unexplained. V, J and clone size are taken as reported in that table, and D and trimming were inferred from the DNA itself. The sample has roughly 60,000 clones on record, 86% of them singletons. The leading ten clones occupy under 14% of the sample.

Reading the label with the study, this specimen's time point is: after dendritic cell vaccination, including at tumor progression/relapse. To be selected, patients needed enough residual fresh-frozen tumor tissue and more than two years of available survival data. An isocitrate dehydrogenase mutation was not carried by any of the glioblastoma patients, although molecular status was otherwise variable. PBMC were collected before vaccination, two weeks after the third vaccination, and at tumor progression if tumor progression occurred. The Qiagen DNeasy Blood extraction Kit was used to extract genomic DNA. Study-level results and caveats: The three-group TCR overlap response model was described as speculative and requiring prospective validation. After dendritic cell vaccination, a higher estimated pretreatment TIL content predicted longer time to progression and longer overall survival. The cohort was small and heterogeneous, only a few patients had full blood and tumor sets, and even fewer had initial-recurrent tumor pairs. TCR clonality showed no direct relationship with survival, which suggests that a diverse polyclonal response may be important.

CDR1 and CDR2, per the germline V gene, are LGHNA and YNFKEQ. Trimming at the junction amounts to 0 bases on V and 0 bases on J, and the germline ends lie 6 bases apart. Measured from the cysteine to the phenylalanine, the CDR3 is 15 residues long. The retained sequence is limited to the CDR3, 45 bases, with the frame set at the first base. The TCR was taken from a human donor with glioblastoma. Here the sequenced sample was blood, taken after dendritic cell vaccination. In this chain, TRBV4-2 is recombined with TRBJ2-1, with no reliable assignment of the D segment. The CDR3 protein: CASSQEADSYNEQFF. In nucleotides, the sequence is TGTGCCAGCAGCCAAGAGGCGGACTCCTACAATGAGCAGTTCTTC.